These 18 T cell receptor beta chains were sequenced from one sample in a study of OX40 agonist ivuxolimab in advanced cancers. Produced via immunoSEQ multiplex PCR; TCRdb's table is partial and in-frame only. The sample lists some 79,000 clones, 90% to 95% occurring once. This specimen consisted of CD4+ or CD8+ T cells sorted from blood, obtained in a trial of the OX40 agonist ivuxolimab. These receptors were obtained from an adult with an advanced solid tumor such as melanoma, head and neck, liver or kidney cancer.

The CDR3 loop reads CSGAVTEAFF. The CDR3 nucleotides are TGCAGCGGCGCTGTCACTGAAGCTTTCTTT. The rearrangement uses TRBV20-1 and TRBJ1-1; D unclear. The CDR3 extends over 10 amino acids. Germline assignment: CDR1 DFQATT and CDR2 SNEGSKA (reference sequence).

J is TRBJ2-6 and V is TRBV18; D gene unclear. Germline CDR1 KGHSH, CDR2 LQKENI. V dropped 3 bases and J dropped 0 bases, with 15 bases sitting between them. The CDR3 loop spans 18 amino acids. This CDR3 is CASSPLSGRASGANVLTF. CDR3 bases: TGTGCCAGCTCACCCCTCTCCGGCCGCGCCTCTGGGGCCAACGTCCTGACTTTC.

CDR3 nucleotides: TGCGCCAGCAGCCATACTAGCGTCGGTGAGCAGTTCTTC. It is translated as CASSHTSVGEQFF. The gene calls are TRBV4-3 and TRBJ2-1; 7 bases line up with TRBD2. From germline, CDR1 is LGHNA and CDR2 YSLEER. Trimming removed 3 bases from V and 9 bases from J; junction bases left unmatched: 5. The CDR3 runs 13 residues.

The V and J genes are TRBV5-6 and TRBJ2-7; D is unresolved. Trimming pared 1 base from V and 0 bases from J, leaving 8 bases between. The CDR3 length is 14 residues. Germline CDR1 is SGHDT and CDR2 is YYEEEE. The chain's CDR3 is CASSLLGFSYEQYF. CDR3 sequence (DNA): TGTGCCAGCAGCTTGCTGGGATTCTCCTACGAGCAGTACTTC.

The chain is built from TRBV9 and TRBJ2-7; 9 nucleotides match TRBD2. Germline values: CDR1 SGDLS, CDR2 YYNGEE. J lost 5 bases, V lost 4 bases, and 7 bases had no gene match. The CDR3 runs 14 residues. The CDR3 loop reads CASSLGLAPNEQYF. CDR3 coding DNA: TGTGCCAGCAGCTTGGGACTAGCTCCGAACGAGCAGTACTTC.

This clone has only one observation. The chain employs TRBV29-1 and TRBJ2-3, with 11 bases aligning to TRBD2. Per the germline V gene, CDR1 is SQVTM and CDR2 is ANQGSEA. The trim removed 6 bases at V and 4 bases at J, leaving 9 bases unmatched. The CDR3 extends over 15 amino acids. DNA for the CDR3: TGCAGCGTCGGTACGCTAGCGGGAGGCGCAGATACGCAGTATTTT. Translated: CSVGTLAGGADTQYF.

The chain is built from TRBV10-1 and TRBJ2-7; weak D call: TRBD2 (6 bases). Germline V lookup: CDR1 WNHNN, CDR2 SYGVQD (reference sequence). The CDR3 is 14 residues long. Trimming shortened V by 4 bases and J by 2 bases, and 12 bases separated the two germline ends. The CDR3 DNA follows: TGCGCCAGCAGTGGAAAACGGGAGCCCTACGAGCAGTACTTC. Encoded protein: CASSGKREPYEQYF.

This clone has only a few counts. The rearrangement joins TRBV6-6 to TRBJ1-2; D is unclear. CDR1 and CDR2 (germline): MNHNY, SVGAGI (reference sequence). With 4 bases removed from V and 9 bases from J, the gap between germline ends came to 12 bases. This CDR3 has 12 residues. CDR3 bases: TGTGCCAGCAGTTCCCCGGCGGGTCGCTACACCTTC. Its protein product is CASSSPAGRYTF.

The chain couples TRBV4-1 to TRBJ2-5; no clear D. Deletions cut 0 bases from V and 11 bases from J, with 13 bases between. This CDR3 has 13 amino acids. Germline CDR1 and CDR2: MGHRA and YSYEKL. CDR3 loop: CASSQDYLNEQYF. For the CDR3, the DNA is TGCGCCAGCAGCCAAGATTATCTCAATGAGCAGTACTTC.

V and J are TRBV10-3 and TRBJ2-3, with D perhaps TRBD2 (5 bases). Germline assignment: CDR1 ENHRY and CDR2 SYGVKD. This CDR3 contains 15 residues. V was cut by 6 bases and J by 4 bases, with 17 bases left in between. CDR3 DNA: TGTGCCATCAGGGGAGCTGGGAGTTCCCCAGATACGCAGTATTTT. Its translation is CAIRGAGSSPDTQYF.

The chain has TRBV10-1 and TRBJ2-1; 7 bases align to TRBD2. Unmatched junction bases numbered 9, after V lost 2 bases and J lost 8 bases. CDR1 WNHNN and CDR2 SYGVQD come from the germline V gene (reference sequence). The CDR3 is 15 residues long. The CDR3 DNA reads as TGCGCCAGCAGTGAGGAGGGTGGGAGGGCCCATGAGCAGTTCTTC. This translates into CASSEEGGRAHEQFF.

This clone was found once. In DNA, the CDR3 is TGTGCCAGCAGCTGGGACAGTTGGACTACTAACTATGGCTACACCTTC. Amino acid sequence: CASSWDSWTTNYGYTF. The chain combines TRBV5-5 with TRBJ1-2; TRBD1 agrees at 7 bases. V lost 3 bases, J lost 0 bases, and 8 bases stayed unmatched. The CDR3 has 16 amino acids. Germline V gives CDR1 SGHKS, CDR2 YYEKEE (reference sequence).

This chain uses TRBV19 with TRBJ1-5; 9 nucleotides align to TRBD1. The germline gives CDR1 LNHDA, CDR2 SQIVND (reference sequence). Losses at the gene ends were 4 bases for V and 3 bases for J; bases not matched to a gene: 13. This CDR3 comprises 18 residues. CDR3 nucleotides: TGTGCCAGTAGTAGGGTTAGGCCCGGACAGGGGCACAATCAGCCCCAGCATTTT. This translates into CASSRVRPGQGHNQPQHF.

The chain links TRBV11-2 to TRBJ2-2; D is undetermined. Trimming took off 1 base at V and 1 base at J, with 10 bases between the two ends. The CDR3 consists of 16 residues. Looked up from germline, CDR1 is SGHAT and CDR2 is FQNNGV. CDR3 DNA sequence: TGTGCCAGCAGCTTAGTTAGGCCGGAGAACACCGGGGAGCTGTTTTTT. Translating gives CASSLVRPENTGELFF.

The V call is TRBV5-1, the J call TRBJ2-5; 7 bases map to TRBD1. Germline V gene sequence: CDR1 SGHRS, CDR2 YFSETQ. This CDR3 region has 15 residues. Trimming cost V 2 bases and J 1 base; bases outside gene matches: 5. The CDR3 is CASSFMGQSQETQYF. For the CDR3, the DNA is TGCGCCAGCAGCTTCATGGGACAGAGCCAAGAGACCCAGTACTTC.

In its sample, this clone was seen once. The rearrangement joins TRBV29-1 to TRBJ2-1, with 9 bases matching TRBD2. Germline V gene lookup returns CDR1 SQVTM and CDR2 ANQGSEA. The CDR3 covers 14 residues. Germline trimming cut 8 bases from V and 3 bases from J; bases unmatched to any gene: 8. CDR3 sequence (DNA): TGCAGCCTTGGCCCTAGCGGGATCTACAATGAGCAGTTCTTC. Its protein product is CSLGPSGIYNEQFF.

The CDR3 here is CASSLSTGGGETQYF. CDR3 in DNA: TGCGCCAGCTCCCTGTCCACAGGGGGGGGAGAGACCCAGTACTTC. The rearrangement joins TRBV5-1 to TRBJ2-5; weak D call: TRBD1 (8 bases). Trimming cost V 7 bases and J 4 bases, with 20 bases left between them. This CDR3 contains 15 residues. The germline V gene encodes CDR1 SGHRS and CDR2 YFSETQ.

The J gene is TRBJ1-4, the V gene TRBV2; D uncertain. Trimming shortened V by 1 base and J by 12 bases, and 6 bases separated the two germline ends. The CDR3 consists of 11 residues. Germline loops: CDR1 SNHLY, CDR2 FYNNEI. The CDR3, as DNA: TGTGCCAGCAGTGAAGGAGCGGAACTGTTTTTT. It encodes CASSEGAELFF.